What follows are 25 T cell receptor beta chains derived from one specimen sequenced in a study of T cell changes during pregnancy in multiple sclerosis. Produced via immunoSEQ multiplex PCR; TCRdb's table is partial and in-frame only. This sample has 45,000 to 50,000 clones, with roughly 93% found just once. The sequenced sample was CD4+ T cells from peripheral blood mononuclear cells, obtained in the second trimester of pregnancy. The receptors were gathered from a female donor in good health, enrolled as a control in a pregnancy study.

The rearrangement links TRBV6-6 to TRBJ2-7; tentatively, D is TRBD1 (6 bases). In germline, CDR1 is MNHNY, CDR2 SVGAGI (reference sequence). Trimming took 1 base from V and 7 from J, leaving 11 bases between them. The CDR3 is 13 amino acids. The CDR3 DNA reads TGTGCCAGCAGTTACTACAGGGTAGGAGAGCAGTACTTC. It yields the protein CASSYYRVGEQYF.

This clone has only one observation. This chain joins TRBV6-1 and TRBJ1-2; 9 bases align to TRBD1. The CDR3 runs 15 residues. From germline, CDR1 is MNHNS and CDR2 SASEGT. V lost 2 bases and J lost 2; bases outside the gene matches: 3. The CDR3: CASSEWGQGNYGYTF. CDR3 nucleotides: TGTGCCAGCAGTGAATGGGGACAGGGCAACTATGGCTACACCTTC.

The rearrangement uses TRBV5-8 and TRBJ2-5, with 7 bases lining up with TRBD2. CDR3 length: 15 amino acids. Germline assignment: CDR1 SGHTS and CDR2 YDEGEE. The J segment lost 0 bases and the V segment lost 5 bases, leaving 7 bases of the junction unmatched. DNA of the CDR3: TGTGCCAGCAGTTGGGGGGGGACTAACCAAGAGACCCAGTACTTC. The encoded protein is CASSWGGTNQETQYF.

The J gene is TRBJ1-5, the V gene TRBV15; no firm D call. Germline CDR1 is LNHNV and CDR2 is YYDKDF (reference sequence). CDR3 size: 14 residues. V lost 1 base and J 6 bases, leaving 10 bases between the germline ends. CDR3 amino acids: CATSRVGFGQPQHF. The CDR3 DNA reads as TGTGCCACCAGCAGAGTCGGGTTTGGTCAGCCCCAGCATTTT. Full variable domain (rest looked up from reference TRBV15 and TRBJ1-5): DAMVIQNPRYQVTQFGKPVTLSCSQTLNHNVMYWYQQKSSQAPKLLFHYYDKDFNNEADTPDNFQSRRPNTSFCFLDIRSPGLGDTAMYLCATSRVGFGQPQHFGDGTRLSIL.

The chain couples TRBV11-2 to TRBJ2-7, with D unresolved. The CDR3 length is 13 residues. V shed 1 base and J shed 5 bases, with 9 bases lying between them. Per the germline V gene, CDR1 is SGHAT and CDR2 is FQNNGV. The chain's CDR3 is CASSLGPRDEQYF. The CDR3 coding sequence is TGTGCCAGCAGCTTAGGCCCGCGTGACGAGCAGTACTTC.

This chain links TRBV5-4 with TRBJ2-3; D gene unclear. This CDR3 is 13 amino acids long. Germline V gives CDR1 SGHNT, CDR2 YYREEE (reference sequence). With 3 bases removed from V and 0 bases from J, the gap between germline ends came to 5 bases. The CDR3 loop reads CASSSPSTDTQYF. CDR3 in DNA: TGTGCCAGCAGCTCCCCTAGCACAGATACGCAGTATTTT.

The CDR3 bases are TGTGCCAGCAGCTCACGGGACAACTACGAGCAGTACTTC. Translating it yields CASSSRDNYEQYF. J is TRBJ2-7 and V is TRBV7-2, with D maybe TRBD1 (6 bases). The CDR3 extends over 13 amino acids. Trimming pared 4 bases from V and 3 bases from J, leaving 10 bases between. The germline gives CDR1 SGHTA, CDR2 FQGNSA.

V gene TRBV11-3 combines with J gene TRBJ1-1; 7 bases align to TRBD1. V shed 6 bases and J 2 bases; nucleotides not matched to a gene: 6. Germline CDR1 SGHNT, CDR2 YENEEA. The length of the CDR3 is 14 residues. CDR3 sequence (DNA): TGTGCCAGCAGATCGGGACAGCACAACACTGAAGCTTTCTTT. It is translated as CASRSGQHNTEAFF.

The rearrangement links TRBV7-2 to TRBJ2-1; 11 bases map to TRBD1. CDR1 SGHTA and CDR2 FQGNSA come from the germline V gene. This CDR3 comprises 16 residues. J lost 8 bases, V lost 4 bases, and 10 bases had no gene match. The CDR3 protein is CASSSRDRGFSDEQFF. CDR3 in DNA: TGTGCCAGCAGCTCGAGGGACAGGGGGTTTAGTGATGAGCAGTTCTTC.

This clone was seen once. The V call is TRBV7-2, the J call TRBJ1-6; a weak D match, TRBD1 (5 bases). There are 15 residues in the CDR3. Germline CDR1 SGHTA, CDR2 FQGNSA. V was cut by 5 bases and J by 5 bases, with 13 bases left in between. CDR3: CASSPRGGDNSPLHF. CDR3 DNA: TGTGCCAGCAGCCCCCGGGGAGGGGATAATTCACCCCTCCACTTT.

V is TRBV15 and J is TRBJ1-1; maybe TRBD1 (6 bases). Germline V gives CDR1 LNHNV, CDR2 YYDKDF (reference sequence). This CDR3 has 16 amino acids. Trimming left V 4 bases short and J 1 base short, with 16 bases between. The CDR3 loop reads CATSKETQGSNTEAFF. CDR3 bases: TGTGCCACCAGCAAAGAGACCCAGGGGTCGAACACTGAAGCTTTCTTT.

The chain carries TRBV7-2 and TRBJ2-2; TRBD1 is a possible D gene (6 bases). The CDR3 covers 15 residues. Trimming removed 1 base from V and 4 bases from J, with 10 bases in between. The germline CDR1 and CDR2 sequences are SGHTA and FQGNSA. CDR3 in amino acids: CASSLVRGPTGELFF. The CDR3 region has the DNA TGTGCCAGCAGCTTAGTCAGGGGACCCACCGGGGAGCTGTTTTTT.

This CDR3 reads CASTPQGNSDTIYF. CDR3 nucleotides: TGTGCCAGCACCCCCCAGGGGAATTCGGACACCATATATTTT. V usage is TRBV7-9 and J usage is TRBJ1-3, with D maybe TRBD1 (6 bases). Trimming removed 7 bases from V and 8 bases from J, with 18 bases in between. The germline V gene has CDR1 SEHNR and CDR2 FQNEAQ (reference sequence). CDR3 length: 14 amino acids.

V and J are TRBV28 and TRBJ2-7; weak D call: TRBD2 (5 bases). Trimming shortened V by 11 bases and J by 2 bases, and 19 bases separated the two germline ends. Germline V gene lookup returns CDR1 MDHEN and CDR2 SYDVKM. The CDR3 is 14 amino acids. The CDR3 is CAAHPTRETYEQYF. The CDR3 nucleotides are TGTGCCGCACACCCGACGAGGGAGACCTACGAGCAGTACTTC.

This clone showed up just once. The chain links TRBV7-2 to TRBJ2-3, with a possible D match to TRBD2 (6 bases). CDR3 length: 16 residues. The V end was cut by 5 bases, the J end by 1 base, with 16 bases between. Germline-derived CDR1 and CDR2 are SGHTA and FQGNSA. The CDR3 loop is CASSKSGTPGTDTQYF. CDR3 DNA sequence: TGTGCCAGCAGCAAATCCGGGACTCCGGGCACAGATACGCAGTATTTT.

As regards this clone: One junction end does not reproduce the germline sequence, and a read error may be involved. V usage is TRBV4-2 and J usage is TRBJ2-1, with 9 bases identical to TRBD2. The CDR3 is 15 residues long. The germline V gene encodes CDR1 LGHNA and CDR2 YNFKEQ. The chain's CDR3 is CASSQVGLAGRFKIF. CDR3 in DNA: TGTGCCAGCAGCCAAGTGGGGCTAGCGGGGCGCTTTAAAATCTTC.

V and J are TRBV9 and TRBJ1-4; D remains ambiguous. This CDR3 comprises 15 residues. V was trimmed by 0 bases and J by 7 bases, leaving 13 bases between them. The germline CDR1 and CDR2 sequences are SGDLS and YYNGEE. CDR3 DNA: TGTGCCAGCAGCGTAGATCGGGGATCTAGTGAAAAACTGTTTTTT. Encoded protein: CASSVDRGSSEKLFF. The entire variable domain, with the rest obtained from reference TRBV9 and TRBJ1-4, is as follows: DSGVTQTPKHLITATGQRVTLRCSPRSGDLSVYWYQQSLDQGLQFLIQYYNGEERAKGNILERFSAQQFPDLHSELNLSSLELGDSALYFCASSVDRGSSEKLFFGSGTQLSVL.

The chain links TRBV29-1 to TRBJ1-6; a possible D gene is TRBD1 (5 bases). From germline, CDR1 is SQVTM and CDR2 ANQGSEA. Deletions cut 5 bases from V and 6 bases from J, with 11 bases between. The CDR3 is 13 residues long. The CDR3: CSVLDSLNSPLHF. The DNA of the CDR3 is TGCAGCGTTCTTGACAGCCTTAATTCACCCCTCCACTTT.

The genes are TRBV11-2 and TRBJ2-2, with D possibly TRBD1 on 5 matching bases. The germline CDR1 and CDR2 sequences are SGHAT and FQNNGV. The CDR3 has 13 amino acids. Trimming took off 5 bases at V and 5 bases at J, with 9 bases between the two ends. The chain's CDR3 is CASSPRTTGELFF. The CDR3 region has the DNA TGTGCCAGCAGCCCTCGGACAACCGGGGAGCTGTTTTTT. Full variable domain (missing parts from reference TRBV11-2 and TRBJ2-2): EAGVAQSPRYKIIEKRQSVAFWCNPISGHATLYWYQQILGQGPKLLIQFQNNGVVDDSQLPKDRFSAERLKGVDSTLKIQPAKLEDSAVYLCASSPRTTGELFFGEGSRLTVL.

The chain uses TRBV5-4 and TRBJ2-7, with a possible D match to TRBD1 (6 bases). The CDR3 sequence is 15 residues long. Germline values: CDR1 SGHNT, CDR2 YYREEE (reference sequence). V lost 1 base, J lost 10 bases, and 21 bases lay in between. Here the CDR3 reads CASSLSGQPPLRQYF. As DNA, the CDR3 is TGTGCCAGCAGCTTGTCGGGACAACCTCCTCTACGACAGTACTTC. Combining the CDR3 with reference TRBV5-4 and TRBJ2-7 gives the whole variable domain ETGVTQSPTHLIKTRGQQVTLRCSSQSGHNTVSWYQQALGQGPQFIFQYYREEENGRGNFPPRFSGLQFPNYSSELNVNALELDDSALYLCASSLSGQPPLRQYFGPGTRLTVT.

The rearrangement joins TRBV11-2 to TRBJ1-2; 10 bases match TRBD1. The germline gives CDR1 SGHAT, CDR2 FQNNGV. CDR3 length: 14 residues. J was trimmed by 4 bases and V by 4 bases; bases with no gene match: 3. The CDR3 loop is CASSSRQGAYGYTF. In nucleotides, the CDR3 is TGTGCCAGCAGCTCTAGACAGGGGGCCTATGGCTACACCTTC.

The CDR3 DNA sequence: TGTGCCAGCAGTTACGTATCGGACAGCTACGAGCAGTACTTC. This encodes CASSYVSDSYEQYF. This chain joins TRBV6-5 and TRBJ2-7; maybe TRBD1 (6 bases). The CDR3 spans 14 residues. Trimming removed 2 bases from V and 3 bases from J, with 11 bases in between. The V gene's germline CDR1 is MNHEY and CDR2 SVGAGI.

This clone was seen only once. DNA for the CDR3: TGTGCCAGTAGGCCGAACAGTAACCCCACAGATACGCAGTATTTT. Amino acid sequence: CASRPNSNPTDTQYF. The rearrangement links TRBV19 to TRBJ2-3; D gene ambiguous. V lost 6 bases and J 2 bases, leaving 15 bases between the germline ends. The CDR3 runs 15 residues. The V gene's germline CDR1 is LNHDA and CDR2 SQIVND (reference sequence).

The chain is built from TRBV7-8 and TRBJ1-5; TRBD1 matches at 7 bases. This CDR3 contains 16 residues. Trimming took 5 bases from V and 4 from J; bases not matched to a gene: 11. Germline V gene sequence: CDR1 SGHVS, CDR2 FQNEAQ. Here the CDR3 reads CASSVRPGTDNQPQHF. DNA for the CDR3: TGTGCCAGCAGCGTCCGTCCCGGGACAGATAATCAGCCCCAGCATTTT.

The rearrangement joins TRBV5-1 to TRBJ2-3; TRBD1 matches 7 bases. J gave up 5 bases and V 2 bases, and 8 bases lay outside the gene matches. Germline V gene data show CDR1 as SGHRS and CDR2 as YFSETQ. CDR3 size: 15 residues. CDR3 DNA: TGCGCCAGCAGCTTCGCGACAGGGCAAGGAGATACGCAGTATTTT. Its translation: CASSFATGQGDTQYF.